This T cell receptor beta chain was identified during a study of control samples from healthy donors and cancer patients. This CDR3 comprises 14 residues. The V gene's germline CDR1 is SGHDN and CDR2 FVKESK. The ends lost 0 bases at V and 7 bases at J; junction bases unmatched: 3. This clone showed up just once. Clones were sequenced by immunoSEQ multiplex PCR, and TCRdb holds only the in-frame ones, with some missing. This sample carries approximately 150,000 clones, approximately 91% of them seen once, and the ten largest clones take roughly 3.1%. The chain couples TRBV14 to TRBJ1-2, with TRBD1 identical over 9 bases. Sequences were obtained from blood. This clonotype was sampled from a young man in good health. CDR3 DNA: TGTGCCAGCAGCCAAGATAGGGACAGGGTTGGCTACACCTTC. This sequence encodes CASSQDRDRVGYTF.